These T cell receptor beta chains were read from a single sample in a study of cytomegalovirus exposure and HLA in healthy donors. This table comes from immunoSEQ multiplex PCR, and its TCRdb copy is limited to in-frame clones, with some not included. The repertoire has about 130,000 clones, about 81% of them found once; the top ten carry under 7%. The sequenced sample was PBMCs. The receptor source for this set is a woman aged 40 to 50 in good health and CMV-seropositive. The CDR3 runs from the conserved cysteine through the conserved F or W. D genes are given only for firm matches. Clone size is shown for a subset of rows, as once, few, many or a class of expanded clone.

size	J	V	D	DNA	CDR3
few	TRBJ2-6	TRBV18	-	TGTGCCAGCTCACCGCCACTGATCCCCTCTGGGGCCAACGTCCTGACTTTC	CASSPPLIPSGANVLTF
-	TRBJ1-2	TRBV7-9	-	TGTGCCAGCAGCCTAAGAGCGGGCGGCTATGGCTACACCTTC	CASSLRAGGYGYTF
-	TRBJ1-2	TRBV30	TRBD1	TGTGCCTGGAGTGTAGCCAGGGGGGTAGGTGGCTACACCTTC	CAWSVARGVGGYTF
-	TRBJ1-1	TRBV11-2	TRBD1	TGTGCCAGCAGCCAAAGGGACAGGGGGCGAGGCACTGAAGCTTTCTTT	CASSQRDRGRGTEAFF
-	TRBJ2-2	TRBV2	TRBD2	TGTGCCAGCAGTCAGAGCGGGAGCGGCACCGGGGAGCTGTTTTTT	CASSQSGSGTGELFF
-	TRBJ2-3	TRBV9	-	TGTGCCAGCAGCGTAGGCAGGGGAACTAGCACAGATACGCAGTATTTT	CASSVGRGTSTDTQYF
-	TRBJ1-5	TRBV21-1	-	TGTGCCAGCAGCAAAGCAGGACAGGCCGGCGGCAATCAGCCCCAGCATTTT	CASSKAGQAGGNQPQHF
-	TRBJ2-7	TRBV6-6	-	TGTGCCAGCAGGACGGGACTCCTCGACTCGGAGCAGTACTTC	CASRTGLLDSEQYF
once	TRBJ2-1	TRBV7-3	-	TGTGCCAGCCCCGCTCGGTCCTACAATGAGCAGTTCTTC	CASPARSYNEQFF
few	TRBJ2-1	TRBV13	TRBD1	TGTGCCAGCAGCTTACCTTTTACCGGGACAGGGAAGCACAATGAGCAGTTCTTC	CASSLPFTGTGKHNEQFF
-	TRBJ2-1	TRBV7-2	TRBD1	TGTGCCAGCAGCTTATGGGACAGGGGGAATGAGCAGTTCTTC	CASSLWDRGNEQFF
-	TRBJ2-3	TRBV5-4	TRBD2	TGTGCCAGCAGCCTGGGGTCTAGCGGGACAGATACGCAGTATTTT	CASSLGSSGTDTQYF
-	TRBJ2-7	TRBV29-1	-	TGCAGCGTTGAAGGGGGGGATCAGACCGACTCCTACGAGCAGTACTTC	CSVEGGDQTDSYEQYF
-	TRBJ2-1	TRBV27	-	TGTGCCAGCAGTTTACAAGGGGGTTACAATGAGCAGTTCTTC	CASSLQGGYNEQFF
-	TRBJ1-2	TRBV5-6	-	TGTGCCAGCAGCTTGGTCCCGGGGGGCTACACCTTC	CASSLVPGGYTF
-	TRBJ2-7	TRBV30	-	TGTGCCTGGAGTGTACCTCCGACAGGTCTGCACGAGCAGTACTTC	CAWSVPPTGLHEQYF
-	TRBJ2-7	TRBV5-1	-	TGCGCCAGCAGCTTAAGCGGCTACGAGCAGTACTTC	CASSLSGYEQYF
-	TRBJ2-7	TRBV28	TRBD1	TGTGCCAGCAGCTCGGCGGGACAGGGACGTTACGAGCAGTACTTC	CASSSAGQGRYEQYF
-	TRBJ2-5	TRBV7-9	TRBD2	TGTGCCAGCAGCCGGATGGGGACTAGCGGGAGATGGCAAGAGACCCAGTACTTC	CASSRMGTSGRWQETQYF
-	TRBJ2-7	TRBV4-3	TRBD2	TGCGCCAGCAGCCAAGGACTAGCGGGGTTATACGAGCAGTACTTC	CASSQGLAGLYEQYF
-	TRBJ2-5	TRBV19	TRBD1	TGTGCCAGTGGAGGTGGACAGGCTCTCCAGACCCAGTACTTC	CASGGGQALQTQYF
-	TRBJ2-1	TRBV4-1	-	TGCGCCAGCAGCCCCCACAGGCTATCGGAGCAGTTCTTC	CASSPHRLSEQFF
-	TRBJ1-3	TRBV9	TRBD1	TGTGCCAGCAGCGCGACAGGGAGCTCTCTGGGAAACACCATATATTTT	CASSATGSSLGNTIYF
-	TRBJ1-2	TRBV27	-	TGTGCCAGCAGTTTAAGGCCGGGGAGGTGGGGCTACACCTTC	CASSLRPGRWGYTF
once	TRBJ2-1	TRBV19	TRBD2	TGTGCCAGTAGGGGAGGACTAGGGGAGAACGCTGAGCAGTTCTTC	CASRGGLGENAEQFF
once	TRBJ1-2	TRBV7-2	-	TGTGCCAGCAGCTTAGACGAGGGTGGCTACACCTTC	CASSLDEGGYTF
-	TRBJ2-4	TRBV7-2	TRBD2	TGTGCCAGCAGCTTAAAAGTCAGCGGACTAGCGCACAACATTCAGTACTTC	CASSLKVSGLAHNIQYF
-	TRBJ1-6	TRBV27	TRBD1	TGTGCCAGCAGTCCTACCGCCGGGACAGGGCGCAGTCCCCTCCACTTT	CASSPTAGTGRSPLHF
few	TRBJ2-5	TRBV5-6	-	TGTGCCAGCCACTACCGGGACTTTGGGACCCAGTACTTC	CASHYRDFGTQYF
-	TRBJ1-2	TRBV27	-	TGTGCCAGCAGGGAGACAGGTTCTAACTATGGCTACACCTTC	CASRETGSNYGYTF
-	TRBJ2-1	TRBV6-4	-	TGTGCCAGCAGTGACTCGGGTTCCAGGAACAATGAGCAGTTCTTC	CASSDSGSRNNEQFF
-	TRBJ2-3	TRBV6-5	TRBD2	TGTGCCAGCAGTTACGTAGCGGGCGGCACAGATACGCAGTATTTT	CASSYVAGGTDTQYF
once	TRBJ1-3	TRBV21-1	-	TGTGCCAGCCCCCCGACCATATATTTT	CASPPTIYF
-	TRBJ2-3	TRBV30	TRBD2	TGTGCCTGGAGTAAACTAGCGGGTAGCACAGATACGCAGTATTTT	CAWSKLAGSTDTQYF
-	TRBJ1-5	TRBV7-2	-	TGTGCCAGCAGCCCCCATGAGGAATCTCAGCCCCAGCATTTT	CASSPHEESQPQHF
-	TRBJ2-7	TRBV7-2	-	TGTGCCAGCACCCCAGGTACTCGGGAGCAGTACTTC	CASTPGTREQYF
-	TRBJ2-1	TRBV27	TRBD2	TGTGCCAGCAGTTCACCGGGACTAGCGGGTTTGCAGTTCTTC	CASSSPGLAGLQFF
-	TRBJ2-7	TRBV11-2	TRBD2	TGTGCCAGCAGCGCGAGTCCGGGGGGGCTTTACGAGCAGTACTTC	CASSASPGGLYEQYF
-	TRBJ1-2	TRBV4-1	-	TGCGCCAGCAGCCAAGAAAGGGGAAAGAACTATGGCTACACCTTC	CASSQERGKNYGYTF
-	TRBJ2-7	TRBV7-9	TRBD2	TGTGCCAGCAGCTTCCCGCCGGGGGCTAGCGGGGAGTACGAGCAGTACTTC	CASSFPPGASGEYEQYF
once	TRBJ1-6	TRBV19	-	TGTGCCACTTCCCCCACAGGTGGCAATTCACCCCTCCACTTT	CATSPTGGNSPLHF
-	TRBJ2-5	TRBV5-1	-	TGCGCCAGCAGCTTGGAATGGCAGGGTACGGAGACCCAGTACTTC	CASSLEWQGTETQYF
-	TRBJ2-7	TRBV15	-	TGTGCCACCAGCCTTGACAGGTCGACCTACGAGCAGTACTTC	CATSLDRSTYEQYF
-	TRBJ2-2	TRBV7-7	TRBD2	TGTGCTAGCAGCTTAGAGGGACTAGCGGGGCGGACCGGGGAGCTGTTTTTT	CASSLEGLAGRTGELFF
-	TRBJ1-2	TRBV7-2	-	TGTGCCAGCAGCTTAGCGACAGCTAACTATGGCTACACCTTC	CASSLATANYGYTF
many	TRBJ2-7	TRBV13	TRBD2	TGTGCCAGCAGCTTAGGGGCTAGCGCGGGGGGCCACGAGCAGTACTTC	CASSLGASAGGHEQYF
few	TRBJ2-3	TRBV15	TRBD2	TGTGCCACCAGCAAATCATTAGCGGGGGCTTCAGATACGCAGTATTTT	CATSKSLAGASDTQYF
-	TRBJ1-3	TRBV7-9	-	TGTGCCAGCAGCCTACTGGAGAGCTCTGGAAACACCATATATTTT	CASSLLESSGNTIYF
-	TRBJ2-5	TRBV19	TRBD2	TGTGCCAGTAGGTTCCGGGAGGGCCGGGAGACCCAGTACTTC	CASRFREGRETQYF
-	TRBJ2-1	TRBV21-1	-	TGTGCCAGAGAAAGTACTAGCGGGAGGGAGCCCTACAATGAGCAGTTCTTC	CARESTSGREPYNEQFF
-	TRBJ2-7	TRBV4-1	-	TGCGCCAGCAGCTCAGTTGGGAGCTCCTACGAGCAGTACTTC	CASSSVGSSYEQYF
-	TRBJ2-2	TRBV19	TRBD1	TGTGCCAGTACCTTGACAGGGGGCGAGGGCGGGGAGCTGTTTTTT	CASTLTGGEGGELFF
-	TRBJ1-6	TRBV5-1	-	TGCGCCAGCACCCCTAGTGGGGGGGAGGATTCACCCCTCCACTTT	CASTPSGGEDSPLHF
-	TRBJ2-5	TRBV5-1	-	TGCGCCAGCAGCCCAGGGGGGCAGGGGTTCCAAGAGACCCAGTACTTC	CASSPGGQGFQETQYF
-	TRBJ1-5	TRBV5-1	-	TGCGCCAGCAGCTTAGGACAGTTCAATCAGCCCCAGCATTTT	CASSLGQFNQPQHF